This T cell receptor (beta chain) stems from a study of cytomegalovirus exposure and HLA in healthy donors. Losses at the gene ends were 5 bases for V and 4 bases for J; bases not matched to a gene: 8. This CDR3 comprises 16 residues. The germline V gene has CDR1 LNHDA and CDR2 SQIVND (reference sequence). Study conclusions and caveats: In vitro work confirmed that a few CMV-associated chains recognize CMV antigens. Accounts indicate the classifier identified cytomegalovirus status with strong specificity and sensitivity.

Remarks on this clone: Its antigen is unidentified.

Profiling relied on immunoSEQ multiplex PCR, and the TCRdb table lists in-frame clones only, not all of them. This sample has tens of thousands of clones, with 85% to 95% found just once. Source material: PBMCs. V and J are TRBV19 and TRBJ2-6; TRBD1 matches at 7 bases. This receptor was identified in a man younger than 35 in good health and CMV-seropositive. The CDR3 reads CASSPETGTGANVLTF. Here the CDR3 DNA reads TGTGCCAGTAGTCCAGAGACAGGGACAGGGGCCAACGTCCTGACTTTC. Full variable domain (missing parts from reference TRBV19 and TRBJ2-6): DGGITQSPKYLFRKEGQNVTLSCEQNLNHDAMYWYRQDPGQGLRLIYYSQIVNDFQKGDIAEGYSVSREKKESFPLTVTSAQKNPTAFYLCASSPETGTGANVLTFGAGSRLTVL.